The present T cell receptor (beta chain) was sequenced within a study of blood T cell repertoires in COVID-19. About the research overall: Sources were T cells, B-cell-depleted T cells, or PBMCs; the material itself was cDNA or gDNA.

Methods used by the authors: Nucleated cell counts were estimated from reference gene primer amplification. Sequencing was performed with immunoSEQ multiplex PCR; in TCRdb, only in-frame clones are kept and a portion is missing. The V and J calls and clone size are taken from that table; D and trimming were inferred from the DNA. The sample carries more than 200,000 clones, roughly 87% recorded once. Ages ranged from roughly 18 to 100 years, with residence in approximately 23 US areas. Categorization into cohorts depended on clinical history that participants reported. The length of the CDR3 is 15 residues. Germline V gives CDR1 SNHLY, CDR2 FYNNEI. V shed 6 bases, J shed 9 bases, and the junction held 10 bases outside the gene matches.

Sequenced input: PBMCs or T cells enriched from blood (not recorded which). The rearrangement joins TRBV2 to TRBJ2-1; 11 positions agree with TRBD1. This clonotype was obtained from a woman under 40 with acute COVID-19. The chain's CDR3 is CASRDGQGAWIEQFF. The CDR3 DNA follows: TGTGCCAGCAGAGATGGACAGGGGGCTTGGATTGAGCAGTTCTTC. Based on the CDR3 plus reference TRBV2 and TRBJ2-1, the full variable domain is EPEVTQTPSHQVTQMGQEVILRCVPISNHLYFYWYRQILGQKVEFLVSFYNNEISEKSEIFDDQFSVERPDGSNFTLKIRSTKLEDSAMYFCASRDGQGAWIEQFFGPGTRLTVL.